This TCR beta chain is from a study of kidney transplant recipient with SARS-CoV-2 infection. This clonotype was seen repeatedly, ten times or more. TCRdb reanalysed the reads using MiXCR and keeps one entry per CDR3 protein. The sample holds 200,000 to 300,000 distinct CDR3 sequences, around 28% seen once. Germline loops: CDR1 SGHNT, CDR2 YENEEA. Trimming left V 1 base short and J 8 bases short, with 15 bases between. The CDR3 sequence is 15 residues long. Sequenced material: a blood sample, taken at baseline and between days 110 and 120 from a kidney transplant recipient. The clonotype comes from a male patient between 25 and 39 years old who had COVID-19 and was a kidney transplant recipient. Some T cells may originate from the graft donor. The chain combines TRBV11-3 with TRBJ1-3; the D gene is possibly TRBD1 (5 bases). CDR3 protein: CASSLVLQGPDTIYF. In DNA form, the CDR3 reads TGTGCCAGCAGCTTAGTACTCCAGGGCCCGGACACCATATATTTT.